Listed here are 10 T cell receptor beta chains from one sample, sequenced in a study of cytomegalovirus exposure and HLA in healthy donors. Assay: immunoSEQ multiplex PCR; the TCRdb copy retains only in-frame clones and omits some. The repertoire holds approximately 280,000 clones, 65% to 90% seen once, with roughly 1% in the top ten. Input material: PBMCs. These TCRs come from a woman in her late teens or twenties in good health and CMV-seronegative.

The chain joins TRBV28 to TRBJ1-5; weak D call: TRBD1 (6 bases). The CDR3 length is 14 residues. Per the germline V gene, CDR1 is MDHEN and CDR2 is SYDVKM. V was cut by 5 bases and J by 3 bases, with 11 bases left in between. The CDR3 here is CASSPRTDNQPQHF. DNA for the CDR3: TGTGCCAGCAGTCCTCGGACAGACAATCAGCCCCAGCATTTT.

This clone was observed once. The J gene is TRBJ2-1, the V gene TRBV6-5; possible D gene TRBD2, 5 bases. The CDR3 length is 15 residues. V was trimmed by 2 bases and J by 0 bases, leaving 8 bases between them. Per germline, CDR1 MNHEY and CDR2 SVGAGI. The CDR3 spells CASSYEGSSYNEQFF. DNA of the CDR3: TGTGCCAGCAGTTACGAAGGGAGCTCCTACAATGAGCAGTTCTTC.

This clone was detected only once. This chain uses TRBV11-3 with TRBJ2-2; TRBD2 matches 7 bases. The CDR3 totals 17 residues. V gave up 3 bases and J gave up 4 bases; unmatched junction bases: 11. CDR1 is SGHNT and CDR2 is YENEEA in the germline V gene. CDR3 sequence (DNA): TGTGCCAGCAGCTTCGTGGCCCGGGAGGAAAGCACCGGGGAGCTGTTTTTT. Translating it yields CASSFVAREESTGELFF. The variable domain in full, with the rest retrieved from reference TRBV11-3 and TRBJ2-2, is EAGVVQSPRYKIIEKKQPVAFWCNPISGHNTLYWYLQNLGQGPELLIRYENEEAVDDSQLPKDRFSAERLKGVDSTLKIQPAELGDSAVYLCASSFVAREESTGELFFGEGSRLTVL.

The chain uses TRBV5-1 and TRBJ2-7; 7 positions match TRBD1. V lost 4 bases and J lost 3; bases outside the gene matches: 10. This CDR3 has 15 amino acids. Germline V gene sequence: CDR1 SGHRS, CDR2 YFSETQ. DNA for the CDR3: TGCGCCAGCAGCCTCCCGGACAGGCTACTCTACGAGCAGTACTTC. Protein: CASSLPDRLLYEQYF. Full variable domain (missing parts from reference TRBV5-1 and TRBJ2-7): KAGVTQTPRYLIKTRGQQVTLSCSPISGHRSVSWYQQTPGQGLQFLFEYFSETQRNKGNFPGRFSGRQFSNSRSEMNVSTLELGDSALYLCASSLPDRLLYEQYFGPGTRLTVT.

This clone came up a few times. The V and J genes are TRBV6-5 and TRBJ1-1, with D perhaps TRBD1 (5 bases). Germline CDR1 MNHEY, CDR2 SVGAGI. Trimming removed 0 bases at V and 0 bases at J, with 11 bases between. The CDR3 totals 16 residues. CDR3: CASSYSGGDMNTEAFF. DNA of the CDR3: TGTGCCAGCAGTTACTCGGGGGGGGATATGAACACTGAAGCTTTCTTT.

This clone was found a few times. The chain uses TRBV30 and TRBJ1-5, with no clear D. The V and J ends lost 3 bases and 0 bases respectively, with 6 bases between them. The germline V gene encodes CDR1 GTSNPN and CDR2 SVGIG (reference sequence). The CDR3 extends over 13 amino acids. The CDR3 region has the DNA TGTGCCTGGAGCGCAGGTAGCAATCAGCCCCAGCATTTT. It encodes CAWSAGSNQPQHF.

This chain connects TRBV5-6 to TRBJ1-3; D is undetermined. Germline-derived CDR1 and CDR2 are SGHDT and YYEEEE. The length of the CDR3 is 14 residues. Trimming removed 1 base from V and 0 bases from J, with 5 bases in between. The CDR3 nucleotides are TGTGCCAGCAGCTTGTGGAGCTCTGGAAACACCATATATTTT. Translation: CASSLWSSGNTIYF.

There are a few counts of this clone. The same CDR3 arises from other DNA sequences in this sample as well. V gene TRBV30 combines with J gene TRBJ1-5; 8 bases match TRBD1. CDR1 GTSNPN and CDR2 SVGIG come from the germline V gene (reference sequence). The CDR3 runs 13 residues. The ends lost 0 bases at V and 5 bases at J; junction bases unmatched: 0. This CDR3 is CAWSVQGDQPQHF. CDR3 nucleotide sequence: TGTGCCTGGAGTGTACAGGGGGATCAGCCCCAGCATTTT.

The chain couples TRBV7-6 to TRBJ1-3; no firm D call. Germline CDR1 reads SGHVS; CDR2 reads FNYEAQ. V lost 5 bases and J lost 0, with 11 bases in between. The CDR3 extends over 15 amino acids. The CDR3 sequence is CASSGGQSSGNTIYF. The CDR3 DNA follows: TGTGCCAGCAGCGGTGGGCAGAGCTCTGGAAACACCATATATTTT.

The V and J genes are TRBV6-1 and TRBJ1-5; TRBD1 matches 7 bases. This CDR3 contains 16 residues. J was trimmed by 5 bases and V by 3 bases; bases with no gene match: 10. Germline lookup yields CDR1 MNHNS and CDR2 SASEGT. This CDR3 reads CASSDGNRGWDQPQHF. The CDR3 DNA is TGTGCCAGCAGTGATGGGAACAGGGGTTGGGATCAGCCCCAGCATTTT.